The 14 T cell receptor beta chains presented below share a single source sample, sequenced in a study of metastatic and nonmetastatic thyroid tumors. TCRdb re-called the PCR reads through MiXCR. The data contain about 13,000 clones, more than 20% of them seen just once; the ten biggest clones take up roughly three fifths. Patients had received no treatment of any kind before thyroid surgery. Material for sequencing was blood. These receptors originate from a male donor with papillary thyroid cancer or a benign thyroid nodule (not recorded which). Some clones in this sample may be carry-over from other donors' samples.

The rearrangement links TRBV4-3 to TRBJ2-1; a weak D match, TRBD2 (5 bases). The V gene's germline CDR1 is LGHNA and CDR2 YSLEER. Trimming removed 3 bases from V and 8 bases from J, with 23 bases in between. The CDR3 loop spans 17 amino acids. CDR3 nucleotide sequence: TGCGCCAGCAGCCAGGCGGACTCCGGAGGTGGGAGAGATGAGCAGTTCTTC. Residues: CASSQADSGGGRDEQFF.

This clone was seen many times. V is TRBV19 and J is TRBJ1-5, with TRBD1 as a possible D gene (5 bases). The CDR3 has 16 amino acids. V lost 7 bases and J 0 bases, leaving 16 bases between the germline ends. Germline CDR1 reads LNHDA; CDR2 reads SQIVND (reference sequence). CDR3 nucleotide sequence: TGTGCCAGTATCCTCGGGGGGACTCTTAGCAATCAGCCCCAGCATTTT. This gives the protein CASILGGTLSNQPQHF.

Judged by abundance, this clone is medium-sized. The chain employs TRBV6-2 or TRBV6-3 and TRBJ2-1; D is uncertain. Trimming left V 6 bases short and J 8 bases short, with 11 bases between. Germline assignment: CDR1 MNHEY and CDR2 SVGEGT. CDR3 size: 12 residues. CDR3 amino acids: CASRSSRDEQFF. The CDR3 DNA reads as TGTGCCAGCAGGAGCTCTAGGGATGAGCAGTTCTTC.

The chain has TRBV20-1 and TRBJ2-7; D remains ambiguous. Trimming shortened V by 6 bases and J by 5 bases, and 14 bases separated the two germline ends. CDR1 and CDR2 from the germline V gene are DFQATT and SNEGSKA (reference sequence). This CDR3 region has 12 residues. CDR3 loop: CSAPGAAHEQYF. The DNA for the CDR3 is TGCAGTGCCCCAGGTGCCGCCCACGAGCAGTACTTC.

The chain is built from TRBV6-1 and TRBJ2-5; D possibly uses TRBD1 or TRBD2 (5 bases each). Looked up from germline, CDR1 is MNHNS and CDR2 is SASEGT. The CDR3 runs to 15 residues. Trimming took off 7 bases at V and 4 bases at J, with 19 bases between the two ends. The CDR3 coding sequence is TGTGCCAGCAAACCGGGGCAGGGCCTAAGAGAGACCCAGTACTTC. Its protein product is CASKPGQGLRETQYF.

This clone is labeled as medium-sized (0.01 to 0.1%). The rearrangement uses TRBV11-3 and TRBJ2-7; D tentatively reads TRBD1 or TRBD2 (5 bases each). The V gene's germline CDR1 is SGHNT and CDR2 YENEEA. The CDR3 has 15 amino acids. V was shortened by 2 bases and J by 2 bases, with 13 bases between the two germline ends. The CDR3 DNA reads TGTGCCAGCAGCTTAATGGGGCAGGGAGCCTACGAGCAGTACTTC. It encodes CASSLMGQGAYEQYF.

V is TRBV12-3 or TRBV12-4 and J is TRBJ1-4; D ambiguous. The CDR3 totals 14 residues. With 1 base removed from V and 8 bases from J, the gap between germline ends came to 11 bases. CDR3 in DNA: TGTGCCAGCAGTTTAGGACACGAGAAGGAAAAACTGTTTTTT. Translating it yields CASSLGHEKEKLFF.

V usage is TRBV6-4 and J usage is TRBJ1-2, with a weak D call TRBD1 (6 bases). Germline V gene data show CDR1 as MRHNA and CDR2 as SNTAGT. The CDR3 loop spans 14 amino acids. The V gene lost 3 bases and the J gene lost 3 bases, with 11 bases spanning the gap. This chain's CDR3 is CASSEAGAYYGYTF. CDR3 nucleotide sequence: TGTGCCAGCAGTGAGGCAGGGGCCTACTATGGCTACACCTTC.

The V call is TRBV6-1, the J call TRBJ2-1; D may be TRBD1 (6 bases). This CDR3 contains 15 residues. Germline CDR1 and CDR2: MNHNS and SASEGT. Deletions cut 6 bases from V and 8 bases from J, with 20 bases between. CDR3 bases: TGTGCCAGCAGACCCTTAGCAGGGGTGGTCGATGAGCAGTTCTTC. Translation: CASRPLAGVVDEQFF.

The chain has TRBV2 and TRBJ2-7; no clear D. CDR1 SNHLY and CDR2 FYNNEI come from the germline V gene. This CDR3 comprises 13 residues. Trimming stripped 1 base from V and 3 bases from J, with 7 bases between. The CDR3 here is CASSEDLFYEQYF. The CDR3 DNA sequence: TGTGCCAGCAGTGAAGACCTATTCTACGAGCAGTACTTC. Looking up the rest from reference TRBV2 and TRBJ2-7 gives the full variable domain: EPEVTQTPSHQVTQMGQEVILRCVPISNHLYFYWYRQILGQKVEFLVSFYNNEISEKSEIFDDQFSVERPDGSNFTLKIRSTKLEDSAMYFCASSEDLFYEQYFGPGTRLTVT.

This clone was seen repeatedly, ten times or more. The chain couples TRBV6-1 to TRBJ2-5; no clear D. The V gene lost 5 bases and the J gene lost 5 bases, with 18 bases spanning the gap. The CDR3 contains 15 residues. Germline assignment: CDR1 MNHNS and CDR2 SASEGT. CDR3 nucleotide sequence: TGTGCCAGCAGTCCCTCCTTTCCCGGTCGCGAGACCCAGTACTTC. Translating gives CASSPSFPGRETQYF.

The rearrangement joins TRBV28 to TRBJ2-2; 13 bases line up with TRBD2. Losses at the gene ends were 5 bases for V and 3 bases for J; bases not matched to a gene: 9. The length of the CDR3 is 18 residues. Germline V gives CDR1 MDHEN, CDR2 SYDVKM. Here the CDR3 reads CASSVGLAGTWDTGELFF. CDR3 nucleotides: TGTGCCAGCAGTGTGGGACTAGCGGGAACGTGGGACACCGGGGAGCTGTTTTTT.

This clone occurred a few times. Germline and junction disagree at one end, which may indicate a read error. The V gene is TRBV12-3 or TRBV12-4, the J gene TRBJ1-1; D perhaps matches TRBD1 (5 bases). The CDR3 has 14 residues. The CDR3 loop reads CARRLGALNTEDFF. The CDR3 nucleotides are TGTGCCAGAAGATTAGGGGCTCTGAACACTGAAGATTTCTTT.

This clone was seen many times. The chain is built from TRBV27 and TRBJ2-7; a weak D match, TRBD1 (6 bases). Germline CDR1 and CDR2: MNHEY and SMNVEV (reference sequence). CDR3 length equals 13 residues. The V and J ends lost 5 bases and 6 bases respectively, with 14 bases between them. Here the CDR3 reads CASSPRGPFEQYF. CDR3 sequence (DNA): TGTGCCAGCAGTCCCAGGGGTCCTTTCGAGCAGTACTTC.